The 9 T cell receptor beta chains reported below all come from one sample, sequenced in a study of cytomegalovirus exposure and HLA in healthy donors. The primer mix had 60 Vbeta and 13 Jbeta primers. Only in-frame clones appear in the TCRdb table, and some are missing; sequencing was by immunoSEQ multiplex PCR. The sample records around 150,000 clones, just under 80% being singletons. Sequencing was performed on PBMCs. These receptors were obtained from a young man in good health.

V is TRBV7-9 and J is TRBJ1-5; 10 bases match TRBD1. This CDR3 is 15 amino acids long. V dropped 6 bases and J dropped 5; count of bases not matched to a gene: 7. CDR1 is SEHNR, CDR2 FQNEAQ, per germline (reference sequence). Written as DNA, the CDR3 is TGTGCCAGCAGTGGGACAGGGGACCTGCATCAGCCCCAGCATTTT. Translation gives CASSGTGDLHQPQHF.

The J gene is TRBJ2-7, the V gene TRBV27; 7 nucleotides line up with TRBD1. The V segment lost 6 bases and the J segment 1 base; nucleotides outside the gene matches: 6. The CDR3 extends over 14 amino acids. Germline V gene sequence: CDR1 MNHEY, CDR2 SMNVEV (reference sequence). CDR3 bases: TGTGCCAGCAGCCGGGACAGAGTGTCCTACGAGCAGTACTTC. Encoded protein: CASSRDRVSYEQYF.

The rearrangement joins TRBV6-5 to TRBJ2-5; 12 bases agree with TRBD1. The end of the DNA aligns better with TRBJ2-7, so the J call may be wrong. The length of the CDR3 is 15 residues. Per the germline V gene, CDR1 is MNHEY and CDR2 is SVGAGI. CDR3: CASSRDRGHTDEQYF. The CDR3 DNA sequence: TGTGCCAGCAGTCGGGACAGGGGGCATACCGACGAGCAGTACTTC.

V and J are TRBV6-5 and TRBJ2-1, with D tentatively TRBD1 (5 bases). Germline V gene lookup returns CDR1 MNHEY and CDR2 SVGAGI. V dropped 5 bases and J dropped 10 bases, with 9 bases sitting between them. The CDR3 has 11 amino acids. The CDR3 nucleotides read TGTGCCAGCAGTGTTTCAGGGGAGCAGTTCTTC. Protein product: CASSVSGEQFF.

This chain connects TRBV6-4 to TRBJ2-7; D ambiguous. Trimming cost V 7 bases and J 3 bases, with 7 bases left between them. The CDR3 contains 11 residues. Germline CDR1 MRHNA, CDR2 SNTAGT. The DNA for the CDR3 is TGTGCCAGCAAGACTCGCTACGAGCAGTACTTC. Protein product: CASKTRYEQYF.

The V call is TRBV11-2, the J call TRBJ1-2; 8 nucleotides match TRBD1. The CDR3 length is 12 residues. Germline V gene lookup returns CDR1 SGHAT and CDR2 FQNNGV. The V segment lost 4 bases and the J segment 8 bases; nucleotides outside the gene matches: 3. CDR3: CASSSDRGGYTF. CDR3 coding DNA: TGTGCCAGCAGCTCCGACAGGGGCGGCTACACCTTC.

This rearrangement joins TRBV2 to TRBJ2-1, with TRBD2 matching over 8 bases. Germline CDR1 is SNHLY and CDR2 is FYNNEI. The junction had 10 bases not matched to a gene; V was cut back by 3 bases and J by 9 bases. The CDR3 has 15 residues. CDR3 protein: CASSEPAGERSEQFF. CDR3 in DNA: TGTGCCAGCAGTGAGCCAGCGGGAGAACGAAGTGAGCAGTTCTTC.

The CDR3 spells CASSLAGGANYEQYF. The CDR3 DNA sequence: TGTGCCAGCAGCTTAGCGGGGGGGGCTAACTACGAGCAGTACTTC. V gene TRBV7-8 combines with J gene TRBJ2-7, with a tentative D call TRBD2 (7 bases). The germline V gene encodes CDR1 SGHVS and CDR2 FQNEAQ. The CDR3 is 15 residues long. V gave up 0 bases and J gave up 3 bases, with 12 bases separating them.

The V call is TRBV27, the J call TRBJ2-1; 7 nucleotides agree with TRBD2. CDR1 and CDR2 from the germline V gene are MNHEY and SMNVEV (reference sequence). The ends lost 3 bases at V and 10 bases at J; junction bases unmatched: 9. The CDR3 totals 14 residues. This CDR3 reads CASSFEGGPWEQFF. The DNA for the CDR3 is TGTGCCAGCAGTTTTGAGGGAGGGCCGTGGGAGCAGTTCTTC.